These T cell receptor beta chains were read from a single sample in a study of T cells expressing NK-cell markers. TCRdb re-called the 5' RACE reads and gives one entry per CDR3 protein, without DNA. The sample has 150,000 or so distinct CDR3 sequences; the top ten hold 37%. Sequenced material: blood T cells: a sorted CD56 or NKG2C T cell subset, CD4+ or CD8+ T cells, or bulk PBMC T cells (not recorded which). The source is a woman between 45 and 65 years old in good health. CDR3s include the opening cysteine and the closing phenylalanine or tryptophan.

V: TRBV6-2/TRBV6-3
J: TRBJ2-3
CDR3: CATAGRDTQYF

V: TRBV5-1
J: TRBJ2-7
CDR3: CASSLPTEGAIYEQYF

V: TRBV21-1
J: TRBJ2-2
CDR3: CASSKKRDLREAGSCFF

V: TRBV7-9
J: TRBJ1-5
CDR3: CASSPDRVGRPQHF

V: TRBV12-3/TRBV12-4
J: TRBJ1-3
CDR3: CASSFGDSGNTIYF

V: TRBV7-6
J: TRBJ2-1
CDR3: CASSLYGTDSYNEQFF

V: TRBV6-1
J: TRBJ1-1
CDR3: CASREDGMNTEAFF

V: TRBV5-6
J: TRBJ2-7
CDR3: CASSLGGVGYEQYF

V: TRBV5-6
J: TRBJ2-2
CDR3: CASSLGGADKTGELFF

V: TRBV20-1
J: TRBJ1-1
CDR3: CSARGYSSNTEAFF

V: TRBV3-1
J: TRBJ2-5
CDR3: CASSQDLPGLQETQYF

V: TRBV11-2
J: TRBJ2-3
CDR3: CASSSSQGWADTQYF

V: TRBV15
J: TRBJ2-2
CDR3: CATSRDVTGELFF

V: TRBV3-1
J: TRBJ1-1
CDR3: CASSQGLGRIGVMNTEAFF

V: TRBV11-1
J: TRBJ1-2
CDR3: CASSLDVTGWNGYTF

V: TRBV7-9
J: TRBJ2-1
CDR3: CASSDGISDEQFF

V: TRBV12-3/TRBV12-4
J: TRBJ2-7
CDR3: CASGAQSSYEQYF

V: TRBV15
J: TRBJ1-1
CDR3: CATSLKGVNTEAFF

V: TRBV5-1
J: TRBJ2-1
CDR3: CASSLGANNEQFF

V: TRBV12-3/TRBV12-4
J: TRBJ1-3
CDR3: CASSPQGSGNTIYF

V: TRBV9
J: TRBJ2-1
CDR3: CASGKAYNEQFF

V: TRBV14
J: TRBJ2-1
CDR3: CASSQGEFRVSYNEQFF

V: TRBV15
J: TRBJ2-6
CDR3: CATSRDSSSGANVLTF

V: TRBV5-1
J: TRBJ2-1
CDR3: CASSLAASGSTYNEQFF

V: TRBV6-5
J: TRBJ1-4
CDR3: CASSYDRGPDEKLFF

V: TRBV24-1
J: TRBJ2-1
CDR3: CATSGWQGQSEQFF

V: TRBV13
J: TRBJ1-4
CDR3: CASSLRSRENEKLFF

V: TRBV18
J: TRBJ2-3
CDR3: CASSPPGSDTQYF

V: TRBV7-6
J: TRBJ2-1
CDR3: CASETSGRSPEQFF

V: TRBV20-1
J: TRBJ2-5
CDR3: CSARPTTGTSIQETQYF

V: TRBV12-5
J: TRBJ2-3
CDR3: CASGDRRGAIDTQYF

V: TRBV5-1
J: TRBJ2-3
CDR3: CASSLEGVTTDTQYF

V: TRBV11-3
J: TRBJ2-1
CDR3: CASIDELGPYNEQFF

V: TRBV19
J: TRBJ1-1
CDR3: CASGSPGGTEAFF

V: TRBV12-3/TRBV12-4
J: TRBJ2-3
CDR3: CASSGGTLTDTQYF

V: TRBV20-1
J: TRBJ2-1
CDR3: CSATRGSYNEQFF

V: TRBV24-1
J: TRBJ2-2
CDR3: CATRQDGSTGELFF

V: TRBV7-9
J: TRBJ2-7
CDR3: CASTSSSPGLAGVSYEQYF

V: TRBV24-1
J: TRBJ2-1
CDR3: CATSDRTSGRQNEQFF

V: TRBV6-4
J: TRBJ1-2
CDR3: CASRGTWANYGYTF

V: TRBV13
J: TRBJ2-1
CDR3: CASSPRQNEQFF

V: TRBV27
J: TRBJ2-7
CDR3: CASSSAPYEQYF

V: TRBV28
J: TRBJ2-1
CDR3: CASSLTGMYNEQFF

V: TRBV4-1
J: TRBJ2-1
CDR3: CASSPPGGGRAGTYNEQFF

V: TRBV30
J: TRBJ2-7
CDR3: CAWSGPPGTPYEQYF